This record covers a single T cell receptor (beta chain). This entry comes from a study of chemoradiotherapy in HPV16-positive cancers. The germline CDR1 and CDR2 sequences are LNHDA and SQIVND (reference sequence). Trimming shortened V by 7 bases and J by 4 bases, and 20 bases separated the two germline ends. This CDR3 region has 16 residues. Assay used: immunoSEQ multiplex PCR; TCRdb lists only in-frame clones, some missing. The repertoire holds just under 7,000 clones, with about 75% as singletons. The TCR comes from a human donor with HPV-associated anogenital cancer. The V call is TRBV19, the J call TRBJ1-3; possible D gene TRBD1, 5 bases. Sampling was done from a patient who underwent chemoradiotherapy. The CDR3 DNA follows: TGTGCCAGTAATCGCGACAGATTAGACAACGGAAACACCATATATTTT. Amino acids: CASNRDRLDNGNTIYF.